This record covers a single TCR beta chain. This receptor's antigen is unknown. One base away there is no much larger clone; base qualities are not given. The entry originates in a study of control samples from healthy donors and cancer patients (dated by TCRdb to the early 2020s). CDR1 KGHSH and CDR2 LQKENI were looked up in the germline V gene. V is clipped by 3 bases and J by 3 bases, and the sequence between their germline boundaries is 15 bases long. Including cysteine and phenylalanine, the CDR3 has 16 amino acids. Only CDR3 DNA remains: 48 bases, in frame from the first base. Libraries were built with the immunoSEQ multiplex PCR assay. This is the immuneACCESS table as TCRdb keeps it, with only in-frame sequences that have V and J called. A part of the clones is gone; compared with another copy, unresolved V genes explain less than half, and the rest is unexplained. In all, the sample holds approximately 160,000 clones, and 90% to 95% of those were seen once. About 0.64% of the sample belongs to the ten largest clones.

What was sequenced was blood. This clonotype originated in a woman in her 30s in good health. The chain is assembled from TRBV18 and TRBJ1-3; there is no confident call for the D gene. The nucleotides read TGTGCCAGCTCACCCAGACGTCCGGGCGGTGGAAACACCATATATTTT. It translates as CASSPRRPGGGNTIYF.